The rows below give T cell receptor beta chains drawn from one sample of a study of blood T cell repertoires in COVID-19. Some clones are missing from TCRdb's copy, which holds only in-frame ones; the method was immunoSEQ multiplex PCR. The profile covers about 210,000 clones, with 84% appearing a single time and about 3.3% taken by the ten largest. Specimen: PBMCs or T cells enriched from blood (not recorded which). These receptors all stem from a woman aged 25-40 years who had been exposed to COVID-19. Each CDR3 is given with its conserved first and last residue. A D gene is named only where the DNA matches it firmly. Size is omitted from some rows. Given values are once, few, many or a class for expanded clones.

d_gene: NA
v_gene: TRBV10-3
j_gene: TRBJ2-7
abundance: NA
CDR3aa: CAISGDSSYEQYF
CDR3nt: TGTGCCATCAGCGGAGACAGCTCCTACGAGCAGTACTTC

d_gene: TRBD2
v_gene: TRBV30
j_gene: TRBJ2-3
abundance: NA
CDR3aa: CAWSLAGGLNTQYF
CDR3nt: TGTGCCTGGAGTTTAGCGGGGGGGCTCAATACGCAGTATTTT

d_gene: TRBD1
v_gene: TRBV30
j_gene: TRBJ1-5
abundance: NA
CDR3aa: CAWSTNRGPRPQHF
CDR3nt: TGTGCCTGGAGTACTAACAGGGGACCGCGGCCCCAGCATTTT

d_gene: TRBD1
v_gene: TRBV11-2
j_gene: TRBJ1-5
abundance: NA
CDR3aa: CASSSRGTGDQPQHF
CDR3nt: TGTGCCAGCAGCTCCCGGGGGACAGGTGACCAGCCCCAGCATTTT

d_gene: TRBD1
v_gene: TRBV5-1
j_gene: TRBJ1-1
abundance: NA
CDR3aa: CASSFLQGENTEAFF
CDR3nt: TGCGCCAGCAGCTTCCTCCAGGGGGAGAACACTGAAGCTTTCTTT

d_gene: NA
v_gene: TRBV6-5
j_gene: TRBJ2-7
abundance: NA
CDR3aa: CASSYTLTYEQYF
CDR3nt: TGTGCCAGCAGTTACACTTTGACCTACGAGCAGTACTTC

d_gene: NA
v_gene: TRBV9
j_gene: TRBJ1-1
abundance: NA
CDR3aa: CASSGGGTEAFF
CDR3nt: TGTGCCAGCAGCGGGGGAGGGACTGAAGCTTTCTTT

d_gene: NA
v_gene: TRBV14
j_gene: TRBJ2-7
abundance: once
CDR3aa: CASSHRKGYEQYF
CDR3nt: TGTGCCAGCAGCCATCGGAAGGGGTACGAGCAGTACTTC

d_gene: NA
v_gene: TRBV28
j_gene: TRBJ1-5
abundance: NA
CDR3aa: CASSLPNSNHQPQHF
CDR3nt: TGTGCCAGCAGTTTACCAAACTCCAACCATCAGCCCCAGCATTTT

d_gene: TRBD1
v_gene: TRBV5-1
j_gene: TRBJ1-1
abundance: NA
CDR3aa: CASSLGQGANTEAFF
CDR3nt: TGCGCCAGCAGCTTGGGCCAGGGGGCGAACACTGAAGCTTTCTTT

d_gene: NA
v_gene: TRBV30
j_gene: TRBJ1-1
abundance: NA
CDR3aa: CAWSHDTEAFF
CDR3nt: TGTGCCTGGAGTCATGACACTGAAGCTTTCTTT

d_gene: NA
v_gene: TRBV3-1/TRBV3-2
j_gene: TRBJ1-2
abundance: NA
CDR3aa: CASSPAGEGYGYTF
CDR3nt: TGTGCCAGCAGCCCAGCAGGGGAGGGCTATGGCTACACCTTC

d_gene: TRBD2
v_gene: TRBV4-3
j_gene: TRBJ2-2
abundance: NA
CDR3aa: CASSQDSGGVTGELFF
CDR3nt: TGCGCCAGCAGCCAAGATTCCGGGGGGGTCACCGGGGAGCTGTTTTTT

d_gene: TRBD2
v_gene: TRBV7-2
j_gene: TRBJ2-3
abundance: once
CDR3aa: CASSLGLAGTDTQYF
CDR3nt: TGTGCCAGCAGCTTAGGGCTAGCGGGCACAGATACGCAGTATTTT

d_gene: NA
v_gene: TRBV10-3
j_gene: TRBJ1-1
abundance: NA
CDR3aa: CAISATGMNTEAFF
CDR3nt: TGTGCCATCAGTGCGACAGGTATGAACACTGAAGCTTTCTTT

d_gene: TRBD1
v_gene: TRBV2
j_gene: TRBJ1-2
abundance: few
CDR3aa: CASSEALQGANYGYTF
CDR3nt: TGTGCCAGCAGTGAAGCGCTTCAGGGGGCAAACTATGGCTACACCTTC

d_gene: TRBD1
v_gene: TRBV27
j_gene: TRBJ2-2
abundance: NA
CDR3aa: CASTRTGTGELFF
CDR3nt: TGTGCCAGCACTCGGACAGGGACCGGGGAGCTGTTTTTT

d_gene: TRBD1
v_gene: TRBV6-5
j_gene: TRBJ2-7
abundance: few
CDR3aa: CASRTTGTGEFF
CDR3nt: TGTGCCAGCAGAACTACCGGGACAGGGGAATTCTTC

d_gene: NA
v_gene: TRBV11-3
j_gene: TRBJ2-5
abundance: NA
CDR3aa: CASSRDAAGETQYF
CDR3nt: TGTGCCAGCAGCCGCGACGCGGCAGGGGAGACCCAGTACTTC

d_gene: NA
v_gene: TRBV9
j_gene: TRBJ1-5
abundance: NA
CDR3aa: CASSPGLNSNQPQHF
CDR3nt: TGTGCCAGCAGCCCCGGACTGAATAGCAATCAGCCCCAGCATTTT

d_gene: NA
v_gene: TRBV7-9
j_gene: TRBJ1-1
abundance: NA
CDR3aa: CASSSLNGGTEAFF
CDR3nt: TGTGCCAGCAGCTCCTTGAACGGGGGCACTGAAGCTTTCTTT

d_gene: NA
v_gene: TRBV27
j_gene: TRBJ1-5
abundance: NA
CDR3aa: CASSAGASGQPQHF
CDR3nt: TGTGCCAGCAGCGCAGGGGCGTCGGGTCAGCCCCAGCATTTT

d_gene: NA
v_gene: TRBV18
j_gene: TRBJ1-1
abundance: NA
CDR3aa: CATVSLSATEAFF
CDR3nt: TGTGCCACGGTTAGCTTATCGGCCACTGAAGCTTTCTTT

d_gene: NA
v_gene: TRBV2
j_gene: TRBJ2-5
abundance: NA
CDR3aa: CASSEVPETQYF
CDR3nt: TGTGCCAGCAGTGAAGTCCCGGAGACCCAGTACTTC

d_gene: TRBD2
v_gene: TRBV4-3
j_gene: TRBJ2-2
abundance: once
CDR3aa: CASSQDRLADRELFF
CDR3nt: TGCGCCAGCAGCCAAGATAGACTAGCGGACCGGGAGCTGTTTTTT

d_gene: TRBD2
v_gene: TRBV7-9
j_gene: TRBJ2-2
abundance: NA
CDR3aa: CASSLSQTSGGELFF
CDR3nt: TGTGCCAGCAGCTTAAGTCAGACTAGCGGCGGGGAGCTGTTTTTT

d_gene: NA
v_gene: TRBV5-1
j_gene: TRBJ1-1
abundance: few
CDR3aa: CASSRTGGVVGNTEAFF
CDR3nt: TGCGCCAGCAGCCGTACAGGTGGGGTGGTGGGGAACACTGAAGCTTTCTTT

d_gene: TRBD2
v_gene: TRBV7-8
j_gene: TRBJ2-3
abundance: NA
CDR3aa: CASSPRTSGGITDTQYF
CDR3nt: TGTGCCAGCAGCCCCAGGACTAGCGGGGGGATCACAGATACGCAGTATTTT

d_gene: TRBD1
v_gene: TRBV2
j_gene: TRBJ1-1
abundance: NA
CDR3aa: CASGMDRANTEAFF
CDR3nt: TGTGCCAGCGGAATGGACAGGGCCAACACTGAAGCTTTCTTT

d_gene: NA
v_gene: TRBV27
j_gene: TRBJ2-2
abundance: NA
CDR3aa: CASRGFSLANTGELFF
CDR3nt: TGTGCCAGCAGGGGTTTTAGCCTGGCTAACACCGGGGAGCTGTTTTTT

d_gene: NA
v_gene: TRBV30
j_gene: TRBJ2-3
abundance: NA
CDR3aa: CAWSAGFAGYTDTQYF
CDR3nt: TGTGCCTGGAGTGCGGGGTTCGCGGGGTACACAGATACGCAGTATTTT

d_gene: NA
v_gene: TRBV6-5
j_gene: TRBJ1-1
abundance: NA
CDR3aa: CASSATEYTEAFF
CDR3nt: TGTGCCAGCAGCGCGACAGAGTACACTGAAGCTTTCTTT

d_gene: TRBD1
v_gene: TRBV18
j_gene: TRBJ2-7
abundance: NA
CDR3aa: CASSPTIGQASYEQYF
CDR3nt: TGTGCCAGCTCACCCACCATAGGACAGGCCTCCTACGAGCAGTACTTC

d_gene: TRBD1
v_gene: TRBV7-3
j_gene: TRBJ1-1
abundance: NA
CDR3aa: CASSPDRETEAFF
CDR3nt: TGTGCCAGCAGCCCGGACAGGGAGACTGAAGCTTTCTTT

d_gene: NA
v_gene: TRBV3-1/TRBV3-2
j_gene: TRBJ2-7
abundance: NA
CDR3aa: CASSRIDEQYF
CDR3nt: TGTGCCAGCAGCCGTATAGACGAGCAGTACTTC

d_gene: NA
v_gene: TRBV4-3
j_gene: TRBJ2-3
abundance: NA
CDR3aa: CASSQERAFSHTDTQYF
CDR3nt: TGCGCCAGCAGCCAAGAGAGGGCTTTCAGCCACACAGATACGCAGTATTTT

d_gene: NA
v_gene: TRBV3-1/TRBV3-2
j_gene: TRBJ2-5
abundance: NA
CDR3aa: CASSQVRGASGLKETQYF
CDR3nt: TGTGCCAGCAGCCAAGTCCGCGGGGCGTCAGGACTAAAAGAGACCCAGTACTTC

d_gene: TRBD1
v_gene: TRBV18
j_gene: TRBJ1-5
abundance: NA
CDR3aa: CASSRDRVEIQPQHF
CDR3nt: TGTGCCAGCTCCAGGGACAGGGTTGAGATTCAGCCCCAGCATTTT